The clone carrying this T cell receptor beta chain was observed many times. Its antigen remains unidentified. V shed 2 bases and J 2 bases; nucleotides not matched to a gene: 10. Germline V lookup: CDR1 SGHRS, CDR2 YFSETQ. This CDR3 is built from 17 residues. The sample is drawn from a study of T cells in Graves' hyperthyroidism and ophthalmopathy. At the level of the study: Sampling of peripheral blood happened at initial diagnosis, prior to any treatment.

Template material for amplifying TCR beta CDR3 regions consisted of RNA transcripts. TCR CDR3 regions were first amplified by RT-PCR with HTBI primers. TCRdb passed the multiplex PCR reads through MiXCR, listing each CDR3 protein once. The data show nearly 600,000 distinct CDR3 sequences, roughly 14% seen once. Regarding the study as a whole: A model of 13 V-J features distinguished ophthalmopathy from stable hyperthyroidism.

The blood specimen was taken at initial hyperthyroidism diagnosis, before any ophthalmopathy symptoms. This rearrangement joins TRBV5-1 to TRBJ2-1, with 7 bases that match TRBD2. The sequencing sample was made of blood. The source is a woman aged 25 to 39 with Graves' hyperthyroidism that later progressed to Graves' ophthalmopathy. The CDR3 bases are TGCGCCAGCAGCTTAGGAGCGGGAAGTTCCACCTACAATGAGCAGTTCTTC. Residues: CASSLGAGSSTYNEQFF.